A selection of T cell receptor beta chains follows, all from one sample in a study of blood T cell repertoires in COVID-19. The method was immunoSEQ multiplex PCR; TCRdb's version includes in-frame clones alone and lacks a portion of them. The data contain approximately 400,000 clones, more than 70% of them singletons. Input material: peripheral blood. These receptors came from a woman between 50 and 59 years old with COVID-19, enrolled during active disease. Each CDR3 is given without its conserved first and last residue. Fields, in order: V gene, clone size, J gene, CDR3 protein. Size is stated for part of the rows, as once, few or many counts, or as a class when the clone is expanded.

>TRBV30|NA|TRBJ1-1
AWTPGFSNAF
>TRBV3-1/TRBV3-2|NA|TRBJ1-5
ASSSQGQPQH
>TRBV7-3|NA|TRBJ2-1
ASNRGGSHNEQF
>TRBV6-4|NA|TRBJ1-2
ASSDSGRGYGYT
>TRBV11-2|NA|TRBJ2-2
ASSLYRTTGELF
>TRBV19|NA|TRBJ2-2
ASSISVNTGELF
>TRBV18|NA|TRBJ1-1
ASSGGAQGTEAF
>TRBV5-1|NA|TRBJ1-3
ASSLTGVSEDTIY
>TRBV2|once|TRBJ1-2
ASSEGTANYGYT
>TRBV6-5|NA|TRBJ1-2
ASRDRENYGYT
>TRBV5-1|NA|TRBJ1-4
ASSLVGQGEKLF
>TRBV15|NA|TRBJ2-1
ATSRASDSYRYNEQF
>TRBV6-1|once|TRBJ2-2
ATEGAGELF
>TRBV4-2|NA|TRBJ2-2
ASSHADGTSSGELF
>TRBV30|NA|TRBJ2-3
AWSVLFEVGPTDTQY
>TRBV27|NA|TRBJ2-1
ASSPSGGNEQF
>TRBV7-3|NA|TRBJ2-5
ASSLLPGQQETQY
>TRBV7-8|NA|TRBJ1-6
ASSSLTGSPLH
>TRBV2|NA|TRBJ1-1
ASRNLDTEAF
>TRBV19|NA|TRBJ2-5
ASSPTGGFETQY
>TRBV3-1/TRBV3-2|NA|TRBJ1-1
ASSAADRDTEAF
>TRBV6-2/TRBV6-3|NA|TRBJ2-2
ASSPVRTGELF
>TRBV30|NA|TRBJ1-3
AWTTGFSGNTIY
>TRBV25-1|NA|TRBJ2-4
ASSGNNRGAKNIQY
>TRBV28|NA|TRBJ1-2
ASSLDRVYGYT
>TRBV11-3|NA|TRBJ2-1
ASSPGLAGVTNEQF
>TRBV11-2|NA|TRBJ1-1
ASSLARGTEAF
>TRBV4-2|NA|TRBJ1-2
ASSPSGEGSYGYT
>TRBV6-5|NA|TRBJ1-4
ASSYSAGVPEKLF
>TRBV6-1|NA|TRBJ2-7
ASSEDRFYEQY
>TRBV21-1|NA|TRBJ2-7
ASSKSVAGTSYEQY
>TRBV10-3|NA|TRBJ1-3
AISEGTGTTY
>TRBV28|NA|TRBJ2-3
ASRVATDTQY
>TRBV28|NA|TRBJ1-4
ASSLRGLRGEKLF
>TRBV28|NA|TRBJ2-3
ASSSLLAGEKRTSTDTQY
>TRBV10-3|once|TRBJ2-3
AIRRDGADTQY
>TRBV3-1/TRBV3-2|NA|TRBJ1-2
ASSQGLARDGYT
>TRBV7-2|NA|TRBJ2-3
ASSSRRGRKDTQY
>TRBV5-4|NA|TRBJ1-6
ASSSPSDSPLH
>TRBV4-2|NA|TRBJ2-7
ASSQLDRGSYYEQY
>TRBV4-1|NA|TRBJ2-1
ASSHAGTGGNEQF
>TRBV7-9|NA|TRBJ1-2
ASSLVGQQGYT
>TRBV5-6|NA|TRBJ1-5
ASSLDPGEPQH
>TRBV6-5|NA|TRBJ1-5
ASCESSNQPQH